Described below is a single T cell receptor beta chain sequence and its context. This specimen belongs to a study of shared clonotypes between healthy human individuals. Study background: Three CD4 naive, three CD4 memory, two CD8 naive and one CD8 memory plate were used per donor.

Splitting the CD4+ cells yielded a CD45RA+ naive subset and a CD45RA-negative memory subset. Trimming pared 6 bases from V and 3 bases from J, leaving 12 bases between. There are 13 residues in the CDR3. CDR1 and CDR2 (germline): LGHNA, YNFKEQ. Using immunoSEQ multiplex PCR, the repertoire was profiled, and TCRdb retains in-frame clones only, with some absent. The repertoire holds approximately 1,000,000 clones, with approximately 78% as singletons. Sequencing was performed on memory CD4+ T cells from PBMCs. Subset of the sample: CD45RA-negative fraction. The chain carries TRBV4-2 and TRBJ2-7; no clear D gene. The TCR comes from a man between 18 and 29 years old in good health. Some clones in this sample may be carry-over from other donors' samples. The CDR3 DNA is TGTGCCAGCAGAGGCGGCGTGGGCTACGAGCAGTACTTC. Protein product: CASRGGVGYEQYF.